These 32 T cell receptor beta chains came from one sample sequenced in a study of cytotoxic CD8 clonotypes in ibrutinib-treated CLL. Profiling relied on immunoSEQ multiplex PCR, and the TCRdb table lists in-frame clones only, not all of them. Among under 150,000 clones listed, around 90% were seen once. Sample: PBMCs, taken after 12 months of ibrutinib treatment. These receptors all stem from a human donor with chronic lymphocytic leukemia.

The V and J genes are TRBV6-8 and TRBJ2-4; no firm D call. Germline CDR1 is MNHGY and CDR2 is SAAAGT. The CDR3 totals 19 residues. V lost 0 bases, J lost 0 bases, and 18 bases lay in between. The CDR3 bases are TGTGCCAGCAGTTACTCGTCAGACCCAGAGATTCTAGCCAAAAACATTCAGTACTTC. Its translation: CASSYSSDPEILAKNIQYF.

V and J are TRBV4-1 and TRBJ1-2; perhaps TRBD1 as D (5 bases). With 0 bases removed from V and 4 bases from J, the gap between germline ends came to 9 bases. The CDR3 extends over 14 amino acids. From germline, CDR1 is MGHRA and CDR2 YSYEKL. CDR3 protein: CASSQDPQGYGYTF. The CDR3 region has the DNA TGCGCCAGCAGCCAAGATCCTCAGGGCTATGGCTACACCTTC.

V usage is TRBV20-1 and J usage is TRBJ2-5; the D is unclear. V gave up 5 bases and J gave up 5 bases, with 6 bases separating them. The CDR3 is 10 residues long. The germline CDR1 and CDR2 sequences are DFQATT and SNEGSKA (reference sequence). The CDR3, as DNA: TGCAGTGCTCCGATCGAGACCCAGTACTTC. This translates into CSAPIETQYF.

V and J are TRBV11-3 and TRBJ1-1; unclear D gene. Germline V CDR1 and CDR2: SGHNT, YENEEA. With 5 bases removed from V and 2 bases from J, the gap between germline ends came to 6 bases. This CDR3 contains 12 residues. CDR3 sequence: CASSPHNTEAFF. CDR3 bases: TGTGCCAGCAGCCCCCATAACACTGAAGCTTTCTTT.

J is TRBJ2-7 and V is TRBV7-9, with D hard to call. Germline V gives CDR1 SEHNR, CDR2 FQNEAQ (reference sequence). V shed 5 bases and J shed 2 bases, with 16 bases lying between them. The CDR3 runs 15 residues. The DNA of the CDR3 is TGTGCCAGCAGCCCCCACGCCTTAGTGACCTACGAGCAGTACTTC. Translated: CASSPHALVTYEQYF.

The chain carries TRBV7-6 and TRBJ1-4; D may be TRBD1 (6 bases). V was cut by 5 bases and J by 4 bases, with 17 bases left in between. Germline CDR1 and CDR2: SGHVS and FNYEAQ. The CDR3 contains 16 residues. This CDR3 reads CASSVQTGPSNEKLFF. The CDR3, as DNA: TGTGCCAGCAGCGTTCAGACAGGTCCCAGTAATGAAAAACTGTTTTTT.

The rearrangement links TRBV19 to TRBJ2-7; unclear D gene. The CDR3 is made up of 14 amino acids. V was pared by 4 bases and J by 3 bases, with 13 bases between. Germline assignment: CDR1 LNHDA and CDR2 SQIVND (reference sequence). CDR3 amino acids: CASSTRASLYEQYF. CDR3 nucleotide sequence: TGTGCCAGTAGTACCCGGGCATCCCTCTACGAGCAGTACTTC.

This chain joins TRBV25-1 and TRBJ1-5, with unresolved D. CDR3 length equals 13 residues. Germline CDR1 and CDR2: MGHDK and SYGVNS. Trimming took off 3 bases at V and 4 bases at J, with 7 bases between the two ends. CDR3 in amino acids: CASSEVGNQPQHF. DNA for the CDR3: TGTGCCAGCAGTGAGGTCGGTAATCAGCCCCAGCATTTT.

The DNA of the CDR3 is TGTGCCAGCGCCTCGGGGGCGGCTCACACTGAAGCTTTCTTT. As protein: CASASGAAHTEAFF. This chain joins TRBV28 and TRBJ1-1, with a possible D match to TRBD1 (6 bases). The ends were cut back, 8 bases at V and 3 bases at J, with 16 bases in the middle. This CDR3 spans 14 amino acids. Germline V gives CDR1 MDHEN, CDR2 SYDVKM.

V and J are TRBV13 and TRBJ2-7, with TRBD1 identical over 9 bases. The ends lost 5 bases at V and 7 bases at J; junction bases unmatched: 6. CDR3 length equals 13 residues. CDR1 is PRHDT and CDR2 is FYEKMQ in the germline V gene (reference sequence). CDR3 in DNA: TGTGCCAGCAGCCTCGGGACAGGGCCAGAGCAGTACTTC. This codes for CASSLGTGPEQYF.

The genes are TRBV4-3 and TRBJ1-2; 8 positions agree with TRBD1. The CDR3 spans 16 residues. Looked up from germline, CDR1 is LGHNA and CDR2 is YSLEER. J gave up 6 bases and V 1 base, and 10 bases lay outside the gene matches. CDR3 amino acids: CASSQGGDRPIHGYTF. Here the CDR3 DNA reads TGCGCCAGCAGCCAAGGAGGGGACAGGCCAATCCATGGCTACACCTTC.

The chain recombines TRBV6-5 with TRBJ2-5; TRBD1 is a possible D gene (6 bases). Deletions cut 2 bases from V and 1 base from J, with 8 bases between. Germline loops: CDR1 MNHEY, CDR2 SVGAGI. The CDR3 has 14 amino acids. The DNA of the CDR3 is TGTGCCAGCAGTTACGGGACACTCCAAGAGACCCAGTACTTC. The encoded protein is CASSYGTLQETQYF.

V is TRBV18 and J is TRBJ1-1; possibly TRBD1 for D (5 bases). With 0 bases removed from V and 5 bases from J, the gap between germline ends came to 7 bases. The CDR3 runs to 13 residues. Germline lookup yields CDR1 KGHSH and CDR2 LQKENI. CDR3 nucleotides: TGTGCCAGCTCACCACCGGGGGGGACTGAAGCTTTCTTT. It yields the protein CASSPPGGTEAFF.

The chain employs TRBV7-8 and TRBJ2-7; D uncertain. This CDR3 is 16 amino acids long. V lost 4 bases and J lost 4, with 20 bases in between. In germline, CDR1 is SGHVS, CDR2 FQNEAQ. CDR3 amino acids: CASSSAPLGSHYEQYF. CDR3 nucleotide sequence: TGTGCCAGCAGCTCAGCTCCGTTGGGGTCACATTACGAGCAGTACTTC.

In this sample, this clone turned up once. The sample contains more than one DNA sequence encoding this CDR3. The chain combines TRBV27 with TRBJ2-7; D is undetermined. V lost 2 bases and J lost 3, with 2 bases in between. This CDR3 contains 11 residues. Per germline, CDR1 MNHEY and CDR2 SMNVEV (reference sequence). Here the CDR3 DNA reads TGTGCCAGCAGTTTAGGCTACGAGCAGTACTTC. Its translation: CASSLGYEQYF.

The chain joins TRBV4-1 to TRBJ2-1; TRBD2 aligns across 13 bases. The V segment lost 3 bases and the J segment 4 bases; nucleotides outside the gene matches: 15. Germline-derived CDR1 and CDR2 are MGHRA and YSYEKL. The CDR3 is 20 residues long. CDR3 sequence reads: CASSQAGTSGKVSRYNEQFF. Written as DNA, the CDR3 is TGCGCCAGCAGCCAGGCCGGGACTAGCGGGAAGGTCAGCCGATACAATGAGCAGTTCTTC.

The genes are TRBV20-1 and TRBJ2-7; no clear D. Germline values: CDR1 DFQATT, CDR2 SNEGSKA (reference sequence). V dropped 6 bases and J dropped 0 bases, with 6 bases sitting between them. This CDR3 has 11 amino acids. The CDR3, as DNA: TGCAGTGCGGTCAGCTCCTACGAGCAGTACTTC. Translation: CSAVSSYEQYF.

The chain uses TRBV28 and TRBJ2-7, with unresolved D. Germline V gives CDR1 MDHEN, CDR2 SYDVKM. The CDR3 runs 12 residues. Trimming pared 4 bases from V and 6 bases from J, leaving 10 bases between. CDR3 sequence: CASSWARREQYF. DNA of the CDR3: TGTGCCAGCAGTTGGGCCAGGCGCGAGCAGTACTTC.

V is TRBV7-2 and J is TRBJ1-5; D gene ambiguous. The CDR3 contains 13 residues. Germline-derived CDR1 and CDR2 are SGHTA and FQGNSA. Between the trimmed V and J ends, which lost 5 bases and 4 bases, there was a span of 9 bases. The CDR3 here is CASSTPGNQPQHF. In nucleotides, the CDR3 is TGTGCCAGCAGCACCCCGGGGAATCAGCCCCAGCATTTT.

This chain links TRBV5-3 with TRBJ2-7; 8 positions match TRBD2. TRBV5-3 is annotated as an ORF whose role is uncertain. The CDR3 length is 14 residues. V dropped 8 bases and J dropped 4; count of bases not matched to a gene: 11. This CDR3 reads CASTSVAGRYEQYF. The CDR3 DNA sequence: TGTGCCAGCACCTCCGTAGCGGGACGTTACGAGCAGTACTTC.

This clone was counted a single time. The V and J genes are TRBV30 and TRBJ2-1, with a tentative D call TRBD2 (6 bases). The CDR3 sequence is 12 residues long. Germline CDR1 GTSNPN, CDR2 SVGIG (reference sequence). Trimming took off 4 bases at V and 14 bases at J, with 18 bases between the two ends. The CDR3 DNA reads TGTGCCTGGAAATCCAGCGGGCCTTGGAAGTTCTTC. It translates to CAWKSSGPWKFF.

The chain uses TRBV11-3 and TRBJ2-7; 7 nucleotides match TRBD2. The CDR3 length is 12 residues. With V trimmed by 0 bases and J by 7 bases, 0 bases remained unmatched. Germline values: CDR1 SGHNT, CDR2 YENEEA. For the CDR3, the DNA is TGTGCCAGCAGCTTAGACGGGAGGGAGCAGTACTTC. It is translated as CASSLDGREQYF. The variable domain in full, with the rest retrieved from reference TRBV11-3 and TRBJ2-7, is EAGVVQSPRYKIIEKKQPVAFWCNPISGHNTLYWYLQNLGQGPELLIRYENEEAVDDSQLPKDRFSAERLKGVDSTLKIQPAELGDSAVYLCASSLDGREQYFGPGTRLTVT.

This chain connects TRBV5-1 to TRBJ2-7, with D possibly TRBD2 on 5 matching bases. The V and J ends lost 0 bases and 0 bases respectively, with 10 bases between them. Germline V gene lookup returns CDR1 SGHRS and CDR2 YFSETQ. The CDR3 sequence is 15 residues long. As DNA, the CDR3 is TGCGCCAGCAGCTTGGATAGCGCGAGCTCCTACGAGCAGTACTTC. It yields the protein CASSLDSASSYEQYF. The full variable domain, in which reference TRBV5-1 and TRBJ2-7 provide the parts outside the CDR3, is KAGVTQTPRYLIKTRGQQVTLSCSPISGHRSVSWYQQTPGQGLQFLFEYFSETQRNKGNFPGRFSGRQFSNSRSEMNVSTLELGDSALYLCASSLDSASSYEQYFGPGTRLTVT.

V gene TRBV6-5 combines with J gene TRBJ2-3; 13 nucleotides agree with TRBD2. Germline CDR1 reads MNHEY; CDR2 reads SVGAGI. V was pared by 6 bases and J by 8 bases, with 8 bases of the junction left unmatched. This CDR3 has 15 amino acids. The CDR3, as DNA: TGTGCCAGCAGCCGAGGACTAGCGGGAGCGCGTACGCAGTATTTT. The encoded protein is CASSRGLAGARTQYF.

This chain joins TRBV6-6 and TRBJ2-3, with D uncertain. V was shortened by 6 bases and J by 5 bases, with 6 bases between the two germline ends. The CDR3 consists of 11 residues. Germline V gives CDR1 MNHNY, CDR2 SVGAGI (reference sequence). The CDR3 DNA follows: TGTGCCAGCAGAGAATTAGATACGCAGTATTTT. This codes for CASRELDTQYF.

The chain carries TRBV28 and TRBJ2-7; 8 bases align to TRBD2. CDR1 and CDR2 from the germline V gene are MDHEN and SYDVKM. The CDR3 length is 15 residues. The V and J ends lost 5 bases and 2 bases, in that order; junction bases with no gene match: 8. This chain's CDR3 is CASSQWGGRTYEQYF. The CDR3 bases are TGTGCCAGCAGTCAATGGGGCGGGAGGACCTACGAGCAGTACTTC.

This clone was detected only once. The V gene is TRBV28, the J gene TRBJ1-5; D perhaps matches TRBD1 (5 bases). Between the trimmed V and J ends, which lost 7 bases and 6 bases, there was a span of 25 bases. Germline CDR1 reads MDHEN; CDR2 reads SYDVKM. This CDR3 is 17 amino acids long. This CDR3 reads CASIRERRGAPSQPQHF. The CDR3 bases are TGTGCCAGCATTAGGGAGAGAAGGGGCGCTCCTAGTCAGCCCCAGCATTTT.

This sequence joins TRBV25-1 and TRBJ2-3, with no clear D. This CDR3 has 15 amino acids. Per the germline V gene, CDR1 is MGHDK and CDR2 is SYGVNS. V lost 3 bases and J lost 2, with 12 bases in between. CDR3 bases: TGTGCCAGCAGTGATACACCTGACTTCACAGATACGCAGTATTTT. It is translated as CASSDTPDFTDTQYF.

The chain is built from TRBV6-1 and TRBJ2-7; 7 bases are shared with TRBD2. Germline CDR1 is MNHNS and CDR2 is SASEGT. The CDR3 has 14 residues. After removal of 3 bases from V and 2 bases from J, the junction contained 4 bases not matched to a gene. Written as DNA, the CDR3 is TGTGCCAGCAGTGATAGCGGGCGTACCTACGAGCAGTACTTC. Protein product: CASSDSGRTYEQYF.

This clone appeared a single time. The V gene is TRBV5-1, the J gene TRBJ2-7; maybe TRBD2 (6 bases). This CDR3 spans 15 amino acids. CDR1 is SGHRS and CDR2 is YFSETQ in the germline V gene. V was cut by 4 bases and J by 6 bases, with 20 bases left in between. CDR3 protein: CASSARDSPSSEQYF. The CDR3, as DNA: TGCGCCAGCAGCGCGAGGGACTCCCCAAGCTCCGAGCAGTACTTC.

This clone turned up a few times. The rearrangement links TRBV6-5 to TRBJ2-7; either TRBD1 or TRBD2 may supply D (5 bases each). CDR1 and CDR2 (germline): MNHEY, SVGAGI. This CDR3 spans 13 amino acids. The ends were cut back, 6 bases at V and 3 bases at J, with 12 bases in the middle. The CDR3 here is CASSRDPDYEQYF. In nucleotides, the CDR3 is TGTGCCAGCAGCCGGGACCCCGACTACGAGCAGTACTTC.

V is TRBV29-1 and J is TRBJ1-1, with 8 bases fitting TRBD1. The J segment lost 8 bases and the V segment lost 4 bases, leaving 0 bases of the junction unmatched. The CDR3 is 10 residues long. Germline V gene sequence: CDR1 SQVTM, CDR2 ANQGSEA. CDR3 in DNA: TGCAGCGTTGGGGACAGGGAAGCTTTCTTT. This translates into CSVGDREAFF.